The 5 T cell receptor beta chains reported below all come from one sample, sequenced in a study of shared T cell receptors in the human thymus. Data came from immunoSEQ multiplex PCR; TCRdb stores just in-frame clones and leaves some out. The table has over 450,000 clones, more than 75% seen once. These same records also appear under a second study, on human thymus T cells.

The material sequenced was thymocytes. These receptors were taken from a boy in the first two years of life with a congenital heart defect.

J is TRBJ2-2 and V is TRBV19; 14 positions agree with TRBD2. Per the germline V gene, CDR1 is LNHDA and CDR2 is SQIVND (reference sequence). The CDR3 is made up of 18 amino acids. The junction had 4 bases not matched to a gene; V was cut back by 0 bases and J by 4 bases. The DNA of the CDR3 is TGTGCCAGTAGTATAGAGGGACTAGCGGGAGTCCCCACCGGGGAGCTGTTTTTT. Protein product: CASSIEGLAGVPTGELFF. The full variable domain, completed using reference TRBV19 and TRBJ2-2, is DGGITQSPKYLFRKEGQNVTLSCEQNLNHDAMYWYRQDPGQGLRLIYYSQIVNDFQKGDIAEGYSVSREKKESFPLTVTSAQKNPTAFYLCASSIEGLAGVPTGELFFGEGSRLTVL.

The chain combines TRBV2 with TRBJ2-7, with TRBD1 as a possible D gene (5 bases). Germline lookup yields CDR1 SNHLY and CDR2 FYNNEI. The V gene lost 4 bases and the J gene lost 2 bases, with 15 bases spanning the gap. The CDR3 consists of 15 residues. The CDR3, as DNA: TGTGCCAGCAGTGGTAGGACCAGGGAACCCTACGAGCAGTACTTC. Translating gives CASSGRTREPYEQYF. The full variable domain, rest sourced from reference TRBV2 and TRBJ2-7, is EPEVTQTPSHQVTQMGQEVILRCVPISNHLYFYWYRQILGQKVEFLVSFYNNEISEKSEIFDDQFSVERPDGSNFTLKIRSTKLEDSAMYFCASSGRTREPYEQYFGPGTRLTVT.

V and J are TRBV28 and TRBJ2-1; D ambiguous. V lost 1 base and J 8 bases, leaving 6 bases between the germline ends. The CDR3 spans 12 residues. Germline lookup yields CDR1 MDHEN and CDR2 SYDVKM. The CDR3 sequence is CASSLLRDEQFF. For the CDR3, the DNA is TGTGCCAGCAGTTTATTGCGAGATGAGCAGTTCTTC.

The chain couples TRBV5-1 to TRBJ2-1; TRBD2 agrees at 8 bases. The germline V gene has CDR1 SGHRS and CDR2 YFSETQ. V dropped 2 bases and J dropped 8; count of bases not matched to a gene: 9. The length of the CDR3 is 15 residues. The CDR3 loop is CASSFMPGGSHEQFF. CDR3 nucleotides: TGCGCCAGCAGCTTTATGCCGGGGGGGTCTCATGAGCAGTTCTTC. Full variable domain (remainder filled in from reference TRBV5-1 and TRBJ2-1): KAGVTQTPRYLIKTRGQQVTLSCSPISGHRSVSWYQQTPGQGLQFLFEYFSETQRNKGNFPGRFSGRQFSNSRSEMNVSTLELGDSALYLCASSFMPGGSHEQFFGPGTRLTVL.

This clone has only one observation. This chain connects TRBV9 to TRBJ2-7, with D tentatively TRBD2 (6 bases). Between the trimmed V and J ends, which lost 4 bases and 5 bases, there was a span of 22 bases. In germline, CDR1 is SGDLS, CDR2 YYNGEE. CDR3 length: 16 residues. CDR3 region: CASSPGPGTPGDEQYF. CDR3 bases: TGTGCCAGCAGCCCAGGCCCCGGGACTCCCGGCGACGAGCAGTACTTC.